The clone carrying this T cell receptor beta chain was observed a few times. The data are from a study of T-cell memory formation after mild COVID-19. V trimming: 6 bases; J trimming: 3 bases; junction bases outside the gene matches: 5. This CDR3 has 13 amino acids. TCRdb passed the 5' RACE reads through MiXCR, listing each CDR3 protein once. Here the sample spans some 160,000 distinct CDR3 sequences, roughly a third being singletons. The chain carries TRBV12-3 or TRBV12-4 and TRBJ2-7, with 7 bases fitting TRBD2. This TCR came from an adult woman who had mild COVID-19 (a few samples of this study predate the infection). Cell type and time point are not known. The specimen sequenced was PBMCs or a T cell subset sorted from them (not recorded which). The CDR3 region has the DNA TGTGCCAGCAGCCGTGGGGGGGACTACGAGCAGTACTTC. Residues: CASSRGGDYEQYF.